The clone carrying this T cell receptor beta chain was observed at least ten times. Its specificity is not known. This record comes from a study of T cell repertoires in cytomegalovirus infection. About the research overall: Based on public TCR beta signatures, there were indications of CMV infection and of a matching HLA type. Study observations and caveats: The ex vivo response was dominated by HLA-C-restricted CMV-specific TCR beta clonotypes. There were carriers of CMV plus the relevant HLA, and cumulative public TCR beta family frequency identified them.

Using its own MiXCR run on the reads, TCRdb lists one record per CDR3 protein. Among approximately 630,000 distinct CDR3 sequences listed, 24% were seen once. V lost 5 bases, J lost 6 bases, and 12 bases lay in between. CDR3 length: 13 amino acids. CDR1 and CDR2 from the germline V gene are SGHVS and FNYEAQ. Sequenced input: CD8+ T cells from PBMCs. The clonotype comes from a human donor in good health (CMV status not recorded). Some clones in this sample may be carry-over from other donors' samples. The chain couples TRBV7-6 to TRBJ2-3, with TRBD2 as a possible D gene (6 bases). CDR3 DNA sequence: TGTGCCAGCAGCCTAGTGGCGGGGGATACGCAGTATTTT. Amino acids: CASSLVAGDTQYF.